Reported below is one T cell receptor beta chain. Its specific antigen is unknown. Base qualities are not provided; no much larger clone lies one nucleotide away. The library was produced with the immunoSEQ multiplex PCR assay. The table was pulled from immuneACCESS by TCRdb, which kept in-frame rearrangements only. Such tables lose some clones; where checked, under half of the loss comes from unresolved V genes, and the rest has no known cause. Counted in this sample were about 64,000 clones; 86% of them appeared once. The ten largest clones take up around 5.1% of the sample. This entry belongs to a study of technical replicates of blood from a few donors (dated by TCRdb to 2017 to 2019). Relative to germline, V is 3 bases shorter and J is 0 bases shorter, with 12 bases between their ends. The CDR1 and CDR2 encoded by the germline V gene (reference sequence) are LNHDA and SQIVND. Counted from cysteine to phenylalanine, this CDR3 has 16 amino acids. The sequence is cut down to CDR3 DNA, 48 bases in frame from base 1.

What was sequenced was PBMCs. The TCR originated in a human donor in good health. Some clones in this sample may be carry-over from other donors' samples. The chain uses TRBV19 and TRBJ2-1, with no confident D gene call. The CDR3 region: CASSMSKRASYNEQFF. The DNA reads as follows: TGTGCCAGTAGTATGAGTAAAAGAGCCTCCTACAATGAGCAGTTCTTC. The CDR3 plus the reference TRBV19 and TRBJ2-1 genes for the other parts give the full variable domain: DGGITQSPKYLFRKEGQNVTLSCEQNLNHDAMYWYRQDPGQGLRLIYYSQIVNDFQKGDIAEGYSVSREKKESFPLTVTSAQKNPTAFYLCASSMSKRASYNEQFFGPGTRLTVL.